This T cell receptor beta chain came from a study of beta chain features in type 1 diabetes. A few counts support this clone. Its antigen is not known. Study-wide results and limits: The VDJ junctions of type 1 diabetes patients carried fewer insertions and more deletions.

cDNA synthesis used the whole RNA isolate, giving expressed TCRB sequences. The protocol was immunoSEQ multiplex PCR, while the TCRdb copy is restricted to in-frame clones and leaves out a portion. Found here are about 410,000 clones, approximately 15% of them singletons; the top ten hold roughly 0.038%. CD4+ cells of the naive, central memory, regulatory and stem cell-like memory types were sorted via CD45RO/CCR7/CD25/CD127/CD95/CD27. Germline loops: CDR1 ENHRY, CDR2 SYGVKD. The ends were cut back, 7 bases at V and 5 bases at J, with 8 bases in the middle. The CDR3 extends over 11 amino acids. The chain uses TRBV10-3 and TRBJ1-1, with D unresolved. This clonotype was sampled from a man under 40 in good health. The sequenced material came from naive CD4+ T cells from blood. The CDR3 loop is CAIKDRTEAFF. For the CDR3, the DNA is TGTGCCATCAAGGACCGAACTGAAGCTTTCTTT.